Detailed here is one T cell receptor beta chain. The antigen remains undetermined. The junction differs from germline at one of its ends, possibly a read error. The data originate from a study of CD8+CD57+ T cells in acquired aplastic anemia. Turning to the study itself: Roughly 3 ug was the average amount of DNA from sorted CD4+ and CD8+ cells. General study points: About 29 sequences, all CD8+ CDR3, were shared between patients and controls. Patients did not significantly differ from controls in CD8+ Simpson's diversity.

Patients chosen for sequencing had shown CD8+CD57+ cell expansion by flow cytometry. Patients were therapy-naive when their blood was sampled. Genomic DNA provided the template from which TCR beta VDJ and CDR3 profiles were obtained. TCRdb called the reads again in MiXCR, with one record for every CDR3 protein. Of hundreds of thousands of distinct CDR3 sequences in the sample, about a third were seen once. Germline loops: CDR1 LNHDA, CDR2 SQIVND (reference sequence). There are 13 residues in the CDR3. The sample taken for sequencing was sorted CD4+, CD8+, or CD8+CD57+ T cells (not recorded which) from PBMCs. The sequence came from a human donor with aplastic anemia. The chain employs TRBV19 and TRBJ2-7; maybe TRBD1 (6 bases). CDR3 loop: CASSIEGVVEQYF. For the CDR3, the DNA is TGCGCCAGTAGTATTGAGGGGGTGGTGGAGCAGTACTTC.